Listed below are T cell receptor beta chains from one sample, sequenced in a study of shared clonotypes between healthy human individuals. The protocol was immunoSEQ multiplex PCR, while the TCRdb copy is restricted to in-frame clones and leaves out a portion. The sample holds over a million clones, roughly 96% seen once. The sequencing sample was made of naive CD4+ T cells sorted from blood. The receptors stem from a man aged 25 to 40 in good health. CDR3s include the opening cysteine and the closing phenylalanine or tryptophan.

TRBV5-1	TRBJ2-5	CASSLAGQGEGETQYF
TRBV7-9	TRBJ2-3	CASSLGDRGEADTQYF
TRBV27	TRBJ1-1	CASSPRSTGSRTEAFF
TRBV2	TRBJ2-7	CASSRTGNYEQYF
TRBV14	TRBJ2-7	CASSQREKGYEQYF
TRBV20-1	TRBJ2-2	CSASKAGELFF
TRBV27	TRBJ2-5	CASSPAGGVETQYF
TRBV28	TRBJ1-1	CASSVISGKYEAFF
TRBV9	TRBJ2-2	CASSVAEGRPTGELFF
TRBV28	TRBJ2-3	CASTPGAGGTDTQYF
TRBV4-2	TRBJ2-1	CASSLQGGASGSRLYNEQFF
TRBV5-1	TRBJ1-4	CASSPTASNEKLFF
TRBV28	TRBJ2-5	CASRLAGGGQETQYF
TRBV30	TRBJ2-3	CAWRTGATQYF
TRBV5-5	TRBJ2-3	CASREYPRTDTQYF
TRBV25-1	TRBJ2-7	CASSEHVSYEQYF
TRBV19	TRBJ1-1	CASSINRNTEAFF
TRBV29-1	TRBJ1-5	CSVAAVDSNQPQHF
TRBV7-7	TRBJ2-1	CASSLAPGLAEAEQFF
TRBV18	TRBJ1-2	CASTPTGRSFGLYGYTF
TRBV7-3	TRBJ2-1	CASSSPGSPGEQFF
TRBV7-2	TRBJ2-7	CASSKRAAYEQYF
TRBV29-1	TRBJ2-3	CSVDDVLADTQYF
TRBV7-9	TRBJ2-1	CASSPQGRDLSSYNEQFF
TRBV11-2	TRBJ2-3	CASSLESRNTQYF
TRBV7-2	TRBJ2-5	CASSLLFLAGETQYF
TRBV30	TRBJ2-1	CAWSQPGQGEDNEQFF
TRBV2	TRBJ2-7	CASSLGSYEQYF
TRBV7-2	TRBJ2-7	CASSRILAGEQYF
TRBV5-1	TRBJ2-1	CASSLRRGSYNEQFF
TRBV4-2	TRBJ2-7	CASSQPGTAYEQYF
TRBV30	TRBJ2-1	CAWSSRGLGINEQFF
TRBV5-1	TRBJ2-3	CASSLERTGRADTQYF
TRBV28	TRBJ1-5	CASRGFSNQPQHF
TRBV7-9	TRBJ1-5	CASSWEDSNQPQHF
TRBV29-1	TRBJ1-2	CSVGPTNYGYTF
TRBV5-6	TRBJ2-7	CASSLGSAVNEQYF